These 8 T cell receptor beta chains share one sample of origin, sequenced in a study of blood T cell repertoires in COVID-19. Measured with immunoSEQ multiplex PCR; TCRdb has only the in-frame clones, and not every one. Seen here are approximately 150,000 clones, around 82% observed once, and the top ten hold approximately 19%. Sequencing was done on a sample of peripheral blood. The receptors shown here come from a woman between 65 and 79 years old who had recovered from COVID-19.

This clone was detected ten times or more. The CDR3 sequence is CASSQWGGARRREQFF. The CDR3 DNA sequence: TGTGCCAGCAGCCAATGGGGCGGGGCCCGACGGAGGGAGCAGTTCTTC. The chain recombines TRBV4-2 with TRBJ2-1; TRBD2 might be the D (6 bases). Germline V gene data show CDR1 as LGHNA and CDR2 as YNFKEQ. Trimming left V 2 bases short and J 10 bases short, with 21 bases between. This CDR3 comprises 16 residues.

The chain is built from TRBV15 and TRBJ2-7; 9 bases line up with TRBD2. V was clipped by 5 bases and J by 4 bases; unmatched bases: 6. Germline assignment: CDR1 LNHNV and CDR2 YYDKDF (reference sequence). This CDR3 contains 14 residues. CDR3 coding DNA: TGTGCCACCAGCGGGGCGGGAGGGCGATACGAGCAGTACTTC. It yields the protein CATSGAGGRYEQYF.

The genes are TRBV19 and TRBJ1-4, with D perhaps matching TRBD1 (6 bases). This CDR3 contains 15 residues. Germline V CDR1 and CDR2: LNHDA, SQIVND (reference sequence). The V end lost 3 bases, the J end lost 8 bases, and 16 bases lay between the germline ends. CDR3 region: CASSMYLATGEKLFF. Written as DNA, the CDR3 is TGTGCCAGTAGTATGTACCTTGCGACAGGCGAAAAACTGTTTTTT.

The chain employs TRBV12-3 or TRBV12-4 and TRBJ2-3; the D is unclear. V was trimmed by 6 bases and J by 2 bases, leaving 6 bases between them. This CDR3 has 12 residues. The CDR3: CASSTYTDTQYF. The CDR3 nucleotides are TGTGCCAGCAGCACCTACACAGATACGCAGTATTTT.

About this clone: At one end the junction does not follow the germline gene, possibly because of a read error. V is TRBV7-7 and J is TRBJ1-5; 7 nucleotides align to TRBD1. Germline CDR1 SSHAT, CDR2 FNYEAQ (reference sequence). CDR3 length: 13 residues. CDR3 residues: CASSIDRDQPQHF. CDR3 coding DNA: TGTGCTAGCAGTATAGACAGGGACCAGCCCCAGCATTTT.

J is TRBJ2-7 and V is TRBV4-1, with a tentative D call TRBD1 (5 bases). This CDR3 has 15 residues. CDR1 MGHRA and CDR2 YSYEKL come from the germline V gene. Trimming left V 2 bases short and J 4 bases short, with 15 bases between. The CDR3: CASSQKAGREYEQYF. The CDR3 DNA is TGCGCCAGCAGCCAAAAGGCCGGCAGGGAATACGAGCAGTACTTC.

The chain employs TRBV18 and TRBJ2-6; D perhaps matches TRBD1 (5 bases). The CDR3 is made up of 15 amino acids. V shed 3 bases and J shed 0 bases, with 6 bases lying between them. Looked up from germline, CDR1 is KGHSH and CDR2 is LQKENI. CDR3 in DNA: TGTGCCAGCTCACCTAGGGGCTCTGGGGCCAACGTCCTGACTTTC. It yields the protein CASSPRGSGANVLTF. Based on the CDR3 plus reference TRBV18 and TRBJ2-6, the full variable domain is NAGVMQNPRHLVRRRGQEARLRCSPMKGHSHVYWYRQLPEEGLKFMVYLQKENIIDESGMPKERFSAEFPKEGPSILRIQQVVRGDSAAYFCASSPRGSGANVLTFGAGSRLTVL.

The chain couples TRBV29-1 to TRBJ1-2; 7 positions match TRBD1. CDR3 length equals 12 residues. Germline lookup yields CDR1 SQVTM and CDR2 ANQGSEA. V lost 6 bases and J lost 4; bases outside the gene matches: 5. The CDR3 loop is CSVKTGTYGYTF. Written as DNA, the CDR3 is TGCAGCGTCAAGACAGGGACCTATGGCTACACCTTC.